This T cell receptor (beta chain) comes out of a study of vaccination effects on CD4 cells after COVID-19. Study context: Post-vaccine samples followed the second dose by a median of 72 days. Overall study findings and caveats: There was only 1 of 255 vaccine-induced clones in healthy vaccinees that cross-reacted with common cold coronaviruses. By a late point after vaccination, infection- and vaccine-induced clones had shrunk markedly through clonal contraction.

On this clone itself: The antigen is undetermined.

The assay was immunoSEQ multiplex PCR, and TCRdb's table has in-frame clones only and misses some. This table holds around 60,000 clones, 73% found once. Within the ViraFEST assay, antigen-specific CD4+ T cells underwent expansion with viral peptide pools prior to sequencing. Researchers isolated CD4+ T cells once roughly ten days of culture had elapsed. Every participant took two doses of the BNT162b2 or mRNA-1273 vaccine. The authors replaced half the medium with IL-2 medium on days 3 and 7. V lost 3 bases, J lost 2 bases, and 12 bases lay in between. The germline V gene encodes CDR1 SGDLS and CDR2 YYNGEE. CDR3 length: 15 residues.

The chain employs TRBV9 and TRBJ1-5; no clear D. The receptor was isolated from a human donor who received a COVID-19 vaccine. This specimen was CD4+ T cells from PBMCs cultured with HCoV-229E spike peptides, taken after COVID-19 vaccination. The CDR3 region has the DNA TGTGCCAGCAGCGAGGGTGGGGTCGGCAATCAGCCCCAGCATTTT. Protein product: CASSEGGVGNQPQHF.